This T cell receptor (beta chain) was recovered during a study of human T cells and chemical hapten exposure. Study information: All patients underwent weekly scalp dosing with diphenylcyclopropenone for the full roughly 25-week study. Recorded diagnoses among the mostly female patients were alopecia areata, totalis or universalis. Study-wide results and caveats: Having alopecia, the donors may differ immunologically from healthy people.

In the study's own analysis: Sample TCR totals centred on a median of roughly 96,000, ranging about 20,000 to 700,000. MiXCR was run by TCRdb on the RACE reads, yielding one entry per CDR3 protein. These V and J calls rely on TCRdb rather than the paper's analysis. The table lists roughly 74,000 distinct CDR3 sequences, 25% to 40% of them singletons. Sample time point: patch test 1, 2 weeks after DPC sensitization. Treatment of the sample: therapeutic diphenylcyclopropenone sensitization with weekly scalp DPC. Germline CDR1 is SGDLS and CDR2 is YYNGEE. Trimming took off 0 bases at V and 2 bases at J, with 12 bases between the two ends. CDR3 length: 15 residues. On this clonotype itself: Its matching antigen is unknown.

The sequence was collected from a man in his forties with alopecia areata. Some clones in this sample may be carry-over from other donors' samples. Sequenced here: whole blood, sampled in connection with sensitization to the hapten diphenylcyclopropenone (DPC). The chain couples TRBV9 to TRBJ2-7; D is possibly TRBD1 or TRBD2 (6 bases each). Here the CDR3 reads CASSVEGGDTYEQYF. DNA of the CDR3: TGTGCCAGCAGCGTAGAGGGCGGGGACACCTACGAGCAGTACTTC. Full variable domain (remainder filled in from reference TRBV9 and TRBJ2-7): DSGVTQTPKHLITATGQRVTLRCSPRSGDLSVYWYQQSLDQGLQFLIQYYNGEERAKGNILERFSAQQFPDLHSELNLSSLELGDSALYFCASSVEGGDTYEQYFGPGTRLTVT.